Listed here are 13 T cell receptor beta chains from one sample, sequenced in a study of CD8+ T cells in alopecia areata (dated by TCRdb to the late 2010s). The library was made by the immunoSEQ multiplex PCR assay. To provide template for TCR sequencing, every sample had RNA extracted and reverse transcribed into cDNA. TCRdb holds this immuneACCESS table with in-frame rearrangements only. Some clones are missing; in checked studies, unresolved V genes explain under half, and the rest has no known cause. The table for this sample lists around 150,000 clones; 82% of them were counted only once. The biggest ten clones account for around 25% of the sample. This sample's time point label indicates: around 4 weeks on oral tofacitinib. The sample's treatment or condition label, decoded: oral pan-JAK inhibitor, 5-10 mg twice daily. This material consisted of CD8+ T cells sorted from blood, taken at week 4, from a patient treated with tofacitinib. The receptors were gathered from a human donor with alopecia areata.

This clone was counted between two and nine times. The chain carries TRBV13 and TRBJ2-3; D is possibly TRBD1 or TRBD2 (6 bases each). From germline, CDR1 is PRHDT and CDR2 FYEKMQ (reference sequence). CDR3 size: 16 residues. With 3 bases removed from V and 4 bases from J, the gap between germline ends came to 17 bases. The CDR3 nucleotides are TGTGCCAGCAGCTTGGCCCTCGGGGGCCGGCCAGATACGCAGTATTTT. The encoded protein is CASSLALGGRPDTQYF.

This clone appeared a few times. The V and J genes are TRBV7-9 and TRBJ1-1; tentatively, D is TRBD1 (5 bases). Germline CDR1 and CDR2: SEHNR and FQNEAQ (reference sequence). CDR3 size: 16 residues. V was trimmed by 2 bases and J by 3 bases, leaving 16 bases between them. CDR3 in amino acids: CASSLIRAGPDTEAFF. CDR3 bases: TGTGCCAGCAGCTTAATCAGGGCCGGACCGGACACTGAAGCTTTCTTT.

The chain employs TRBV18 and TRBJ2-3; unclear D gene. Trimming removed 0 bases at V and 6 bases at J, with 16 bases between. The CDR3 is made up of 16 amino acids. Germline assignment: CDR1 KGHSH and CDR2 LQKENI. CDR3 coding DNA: TGTGCCAGCTCACCACCGGAAGTGAGTATGTCGGATACGCAGTATTTT. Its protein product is CASSPPEVSMSDTQYF.

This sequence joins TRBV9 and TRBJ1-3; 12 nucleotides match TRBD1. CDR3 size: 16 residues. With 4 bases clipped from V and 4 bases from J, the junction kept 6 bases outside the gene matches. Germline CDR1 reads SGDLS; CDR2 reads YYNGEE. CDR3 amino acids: CASSPGQGALGNTIYF. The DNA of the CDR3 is TGTGCCAGCAGCCCGGGACAGGGGGCATTAGGAAACACCATATATTTT.

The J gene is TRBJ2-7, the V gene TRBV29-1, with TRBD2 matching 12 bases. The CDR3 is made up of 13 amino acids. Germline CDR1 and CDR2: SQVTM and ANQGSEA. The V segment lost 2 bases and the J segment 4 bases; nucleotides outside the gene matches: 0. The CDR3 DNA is TGCAGCGTTGAACTAGCGGGGGGGTACGAGCAGTACTTC. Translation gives CSVELAGGYEQYF.

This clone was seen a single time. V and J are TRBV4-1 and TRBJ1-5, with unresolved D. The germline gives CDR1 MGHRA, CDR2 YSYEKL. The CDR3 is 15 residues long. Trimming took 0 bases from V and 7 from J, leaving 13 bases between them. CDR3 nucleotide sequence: TGCGCCAGCAGCCAAGACCAAGGCATCGGGCAGCCCCAGCATTTT. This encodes CASSQDQGIGQPQHF.

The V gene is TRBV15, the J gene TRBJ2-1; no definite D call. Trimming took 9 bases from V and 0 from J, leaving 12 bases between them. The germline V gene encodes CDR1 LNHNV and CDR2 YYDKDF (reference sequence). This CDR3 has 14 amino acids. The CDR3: CATGLPSSYNEQFF. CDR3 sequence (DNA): TGTGCCACTGGGCTACCTAGCTCCTACAATGAGCAGTTCTTC.

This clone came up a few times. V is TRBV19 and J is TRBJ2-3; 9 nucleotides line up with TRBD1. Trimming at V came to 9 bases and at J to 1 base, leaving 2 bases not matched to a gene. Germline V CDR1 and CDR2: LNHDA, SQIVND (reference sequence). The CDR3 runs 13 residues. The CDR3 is CASRDRGTDTQYF. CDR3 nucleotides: TGTGCCAGCCGGGACAGGGGCACAGATACGCAGTATTTT.

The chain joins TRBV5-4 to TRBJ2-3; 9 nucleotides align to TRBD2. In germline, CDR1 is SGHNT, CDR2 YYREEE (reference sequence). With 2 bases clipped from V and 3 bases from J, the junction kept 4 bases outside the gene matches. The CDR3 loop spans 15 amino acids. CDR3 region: CASSFSGGRTDTQYF. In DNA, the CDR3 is TGTGCCAGCAGCTTTAGCGGGGGAAGGACAGATACGCAGTATTTT.

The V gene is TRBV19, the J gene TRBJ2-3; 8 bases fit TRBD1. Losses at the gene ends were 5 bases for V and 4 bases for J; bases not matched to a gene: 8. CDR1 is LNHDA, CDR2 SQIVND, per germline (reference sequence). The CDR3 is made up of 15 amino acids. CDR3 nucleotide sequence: TGTGCCAGTAGTTCGGACAGGGACGTGGCAGATACGCAGTATTTT. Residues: CASSSDRDVADTQYF.

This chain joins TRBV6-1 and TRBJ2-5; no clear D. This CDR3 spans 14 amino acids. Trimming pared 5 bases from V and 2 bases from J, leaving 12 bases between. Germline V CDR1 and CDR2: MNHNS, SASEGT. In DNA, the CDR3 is TGTGCCAGCAGTTGGGCAGCGATACAAGAGACCCAGTACTTC. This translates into CASSWAAIQETQYF.

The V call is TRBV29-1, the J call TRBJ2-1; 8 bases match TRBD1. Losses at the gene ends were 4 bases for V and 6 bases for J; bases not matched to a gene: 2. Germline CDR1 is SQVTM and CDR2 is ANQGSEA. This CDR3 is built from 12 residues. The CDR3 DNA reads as TGCAGCGTTGTGACAGGGGTCAATGAGCAGTTCTTC. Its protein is CSVVTGVNEQFF.

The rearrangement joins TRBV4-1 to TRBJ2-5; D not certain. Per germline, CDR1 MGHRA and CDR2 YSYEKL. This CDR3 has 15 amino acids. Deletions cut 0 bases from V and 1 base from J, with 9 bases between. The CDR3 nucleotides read TGCGCCAGCAGCCAAGACCACCCGGGCCAAGAGACCCAGTACTTC. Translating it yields CASSQDHPGQETQYF.